This is a list of T cell receptor beta chains from one sample in a study of identical twins. Using its own MiXCR run on the 5' RACE reads, TCRdb lists one record per CDR3 protein. The sample contains about 530,000 distinct CDR3 sequences, about a fifth of which appear only once. These data were also filed under a second study, of yellow fever vaccine responses in identical twins.

The sample comprised CD4+ T cells sorted from blood. The receptor set was obtained from a young woman in good health. Both conserved end residues are part of each CDR3.

TRBJ1-2	TRBV12-3/TRBV12-4	CASSSGFGNYGYTF
TRBJ1-2	TRBV11-2	CASSLVFATQGQGARNYGYTF
TRBJ2-7	TRBV20-1	CSAPRQGSSYEQYF
TRBJ1-2	TRBV12-3/TRBV12-4	CASRPTGTAYGYTF
TRBJ2-5	TRBV7-9	CASSLGLQGEQETQYF
TRBJ1-4	TRBV7-9	CASSPGKGRANEKLFF
TRBJ1-1	TRBV6-1	CASSHGQGVTEAFF
TRBJ2-3	TRBV28	CASSTTGTGGRDTQYF
TRBJ2-2	TRBV19	CASSIVAAGELFF
TRBJ2-2	TRBV29-1	CSAETSGIWTGELFF
TRBJ2-1	TRBV28	CASSSPGGAYNEQFF
TRBJ2-2	TRBV11-3	CASSLLAGGITGELFF
TRBJ2-5	TRBV27	CASSPPGGAQETQYF
TRBJ2-7	TRBV12-3/TRBV12-4	CASSPPLGRAYEQYF
TRBJ2-7	TRBV12-3/TRBV12-4	CASSSSGVYEQYF
TRBJ2-5	TRBV20-1	CSASRPGGAGRETQYF
TRBJ2-1	TRBV28	CAIGAPREQFF